This T cell receptor (beta chain) originates from a study of identical twins. TCRdb reanalysed the 5' RACE reads using MiXCR and keeps one entry per CDR3 protein. The data show about 200,000 distinct CDR3 sequences, with less than 10% seen just once and about 5% held by the top ten. The CDR3 covers 10 residues. Germline CDR1 and CDR2: MNHNS and SASEGT. V dropped 0 bases and J dropped 9 bases, with 2 bases sitting between them. The sample was memory (CD45RO+) T cells sorted from blood. This chain uses TRBV6-1 with TRBJ1-2; D not certain. The receptor comes from a woman aged 18-35 years in good health. Written as DNA, the CDR3 is TGTGCCAGCAGTGAAGCGAGCTACACCTTC. This sequence encodes CASSEASYTF.